One and the same sample provided the 27 T cell receptor beta chains below, sequenced in a study of technical replicates of blood from a handful of donors. This table comes from immunoSEQ multiplex PCR, and its TCRdb copy is limited to in-frame clones, with some not included. This sample yields more than 75,000 clones, of which about 96% are seen a single time; around 0.4% belongs to the top ten. The sequenced material came from T cells isolated from PBMCs. The receptors were gathered from a human donor in good health.

The rearrangement uses TRBV27 and TRBJ1-4, with TRBD1 matching 8 bases. The CDR3 is 14 residues long. The V gene's germline CDR1 is MNHEY and CDR2 SMNVEV (reference sequence). V was clipped by 5 bases and J by 4 bases; unmatched bases: 3. CDR3 bases: TGTGCCAGCAGTGGACAGGGCATTAATGAAAAACTGTTTTTT. Amino acids: CASSGQGINEKLFF.

The J gene is TRBJ1-4, the V gene TRBV30, with D possibly being TRBD1 (5 bases). CDR1 and CDR2 (germline): GTSNPN, SVGIG (reference sequence). V lost 8 bases and J lost 1, with 14 bases in between. The CDR3 has 14 amino acids. CDR3 DNA: TGTGCCGGGGGGGACGGAATAACTAATGAAAAACTGTTTTTT. This gives the protein CAGGDGITNEKLFF.

The V and J genes are TRBV5-5 and TRBJ1-1; D perhaps matches TRBD1 (5 bases). Germline V CDR1 and CDR2: SGHKS, YYEKEE (reference sequence). The V gene lost 0 bases and the J gene lost 6 bases, with 9 bases spanning the gap. The length of the CDR3 is 13 residues. The CDR3 DNA reads TGTGCCAGCAGCTTGGCCGGGGGACCTGAAGCTTTCTTT. It specifies CASSLAGGPEAFF. The complete variable domain, with remaining parts taken from reference TRBV5-5 and TRBJ1-1, reads DAGVTQSPTHLIKTRGQQVTLRCSPISGHKSVSWYQQVLGQGPQFIFQYYEKEERGRGNFPDRFSARQFPNYSSELNVNALLLGDSALYLCASSLAGGPEAFFGQGTRLTVV.

This clone was seen a single time. V usage is TRBV28 and J usage is TRBJ2-1; 9 bases agree with TRBD2. The CDR3 has 17 residues. From germline, CDR1 is MDHEN and CDR2 SYDVKM. V was pared by 3 bases and J by 10 bases, with 16 bases of the junction left unmatched. DNA for the CDR3: TGTGCCAGCAGTTTGGCGGGAGGGTTTCTAGATGTATGGGAGCAGTTCTTC. This sequence encodes CASSLAGGFLDVWEQFF.

The chain combines TRBV29-1 with TRBJ1-2; perhaps TRBD1 as D (5 bases). Trimming took 3 bases from V and 1 from J, leaving 9 bases between them. The CDR3 is 13 residues long. The germline V gene encodes CDR1 SQVTM and CDR2 ANQGSEA. The CDR3 region is CSVDGAINYGYTF. Written as DNA, the CDR3 is TGCAGCGTTGATGGGGCAATTAACTATGGCTACACCTTC. The entire variable domain, with the rest obtained from reference TRBV29-1 and TRBJ1-2, is as follows: SAVISQKPSRDICQRGTSLTIQCQVDSQVTMMFWYRQQPGQSLTLIATANQGSEATYESGFVIDKFPISRPNLTFSTLTVSNMSPEDSSIYLCSVDGAINYGYTFGSGTRLTVV.

V gene TRBV9 combines with J gene TRBJ2-2; 9 bases line up with TRBD2. After removal of 4 bases from V and 4 bases from J, the junction contained 11 bases not matched to a gene. There are 17 residues in the CDR3. Looked up from germline, CDR1 is SGDLS and CDR2 is YYNGEE. The CDR3, as DNA: TGTGCCAGCAGCACAAATTTAGCGGGGGTTCGCACCGGGGAGCTGTTTTTT. Amino acid sequence: CASSTNLAGVRTGELFF. The variable domain in full, with the rest retrieved from reference TRBV9 and TRBJ2-2, is DSGVTQTPKHLITATGQRVTLRCSPRSGDLSVYWYQQSLDQGLQFLIQYYNGEERAKGNILERFSAQQFPDLHSELNLSSLELGDSALYFCASSTNLAGVRTGELFFGEGSRLTVL.

This chain uses TRBV5-1 with TRBJ2-7, with TRBD2 matching 11 bases. This CDR3 comprises 15 residues. In germline, CDR1 is SGHRS, CDR2 YFSETQ. After removal of 4 bases from V and 6 bases from J, the junction contained 9 bases not matched to a gene. The CDR3 protein is CASSLVAGGPAEQYF. CDR3 DNA sequence: TGCGCCAGCAGCCTAGTAGCGGGAGGGCCCGCCGAGCAGTACTTC.

The chain employs TRBV2 and TRBJ2-5; the match to TRBD1 covers 9 bases. Trimming took 6 bases from V and 7 from J; bases not matched to a gene: 15. There are 16 residues in the CDR3. The germline CDR1 and CDR2 sequences are SNHLY and FYNNEI. The CDR3 loop is CASSSGQGKLRGTQYF. The CDR3, as DNA: TGTGCCAGCAGCTCCGGACAGGGGAAGTTGAGGGGGACCCAGTACTTC.

The J gene is TRBJ2-7, the V gene TRBV29-1; possible D gene TRBD2, 6 bases. CDR1 and CDR2 from the germline V gene are SQVTM and ANQGSEA. Trimming shortened V by 7 bases and J by 6 bases, and 16 bases separated the two germline ends. The CDR3 length is 12 residues. The CDR3 reads CSARTGVFEQYF. In DNA, the CDR3 is TGCAGCGCCCGGACGGGGGTCTTCGAGCAGTACTTC.

This clone is a singleton in its sample. The chain couples TRBV6-5 to TRBJ2-3; 7 nucleotides agree with TRBD1. This CDR3 region has 14 residues. Germline trimming cut 6 bases from V and 0 bases from J; bases unmatched to any gene: 3. The germline V gene encodes CDR1 MNHEY and CDR2 SVGAGI. CDR3 residues: CASRGQTSTDTQYF. The CDR3 coding sequence is TGTGCCAGCAGGGGACAGACTAGCACAGATACGCAGTATTTT.

The chain is built from TRBV7-9 and TRBJ2-2; a possible D gene is TRBD2 (5 bases). Trimming shortened V by 2 bases and J by 0 bases, and 10 bases separated the two germline ends. CDR1 is SEHNR, CDR2 FQNEAQ, per germline (reference sequence). This CDR3 contains 16 residues. CDR3 region: CASSLIEGANTGELFF. CDR3 DNA: TGTGCCAGCAGCTTAATTGAGGGAGCGAACACCGGGGAGCTGTTTTTT.

This chain connects TRBV5-4 to TRBJ2-7, with TRBD2 matching over 7 bases. The CDR3 extends over 14 amino acids. With 5 bases clipped from V and 2 bases from J, the junction kept 7 bases outside the gene matches. The germline CDR1 and CDR2 sequences are SGHNT and YYREEE (reference sequence). CDR3 residues: CASRTLAEAYEQYF. In nucleotides, the CDR3 is TGTGCCAGCAGAACCCTAGCGGAGGCCTACGAGCAGTACTTC.

The chain has TRBV7-9 and TRBJ2-1; tentatively, D is TRBD1 (6 bases). CDR3 size: 12 residues. The V end was cut by 2 bases, the J end by 10 bases, with 9 bases between. Germline lookup yields CDR1 SEHNR and CDR2 FQNEAQ (reference sequence). CDR3 nucleotide sequence: TGTGCCAGCAGCTTAAGAGACAGGGAGCAGTTCTTC. It encodes CASSLRDREQFF. The full variable domain, in which reference TRBV7-9 and TRBJ2-1 provide the parts outside the CDR3, is DTGVSQNPRHKITKRGQNVTFRCDPISEHNRLYWYRQTLGQGPEFLTYFQNEAQLEKSRLLSDRFSAERPKGSFSTLEIQRTEQGDSAMYLCASSLRDREQFFGPGTRLTVL.

This clone was seen once. The genes are TRBV4-1 and TRBJ2-5; the D gene is possibly TRBD1 (6 bases). With 4 bases removed from V and 5 bases from J, the gap between germline ends came to 14 bases. This CDR3 is 14 amino acids long. The germline V gene encodes CDR1 MGHRA and CDR2 YSYEKL. CDR3 in amino acids: CASSLSQGMETQYF. Written as DNA, the CDR3 is TGCGCCAGCAGCCTTAGCCAGGGGATGGAGACCCAGTACTTC.

The rearrangement links TRBV11-3 to TRBJ2-7; D is perhaps TRBD2 (5 bases). CDR1 is SGHNT and CDR2 is YENEEA in the germline V gene. The CDR3 is made up of 13 amino acids. V lost 2 bases and J 3 bases, leaving 8 bases between the germline ends. Written as DNA, the CDR3 is TGTGCCAGCAGCTTAAGGCGGGTCTACGAGCAGTACTTC. Translated, it gives CASSLRRVYEQYF.

The chain has TRBV6-5 and TRBJ1-1; the D is unclear. Trimming cost V 6 bases and J 7 bases, with 12 bases left between them. Per the germline V gene, CDR1 is MNHEY and CDR2 is SVGAGI. This CDR3 region has 12 residues. The CDR3 bases are TGTGCCAGCAGCCCTAACTTGGTTGAAGCTTTCTTT. Its translation is CASSPNLVEAFF.

This chain links TRBV4-1 with TRBJ2-3; TRBD1 might be the D (6 bases). The CDR3 extends over 15 amino acids. Trimming left V 2 bases short and J 0 bases short, with 9 bases between. In germline, CDR1 is MGHRA, CDR2 YSYEKL. The CDR3 DNA reads as TGCGCCAGCAGCCAAATCAGGGGAAGCACAGATACGCAGTATTTT. Its translation: CASSQIRGSTDTQYF.

The genes are TRBV7-9 and TRBJ2-3, with D unresolved. CDR1 is SEHNR and CDR2 is FQNEAQ in the germline V gene (reference sequence). The CDR3 consists of 12 residues. V lost 3 bases to trimming and J lost 6 bases, with 7 bases between them. The CDR3 loop is CASSFELDTQYF. CDR3 coding DNA: TGTGCCAGCAGCTTCGAGCTGGATACGCAGTATTTT. Complete variable domain (other parts from reference TRBV7-9 and TRBJ2-3): DTGVSQNPRHKITKRGQNVTFRCDPISEHNRLYWYRQTLGQGPEFLTYFQNEAQLEKSRLLSDRFSAERPKGSFSTLEIQRTEQGDSAMYLCASSFELDTQYFGPGTRLTVL.

This chain joins TRBV5-6 and TRBJ2-1; D is unresolved. There are 9 residues in the CDR3. Germline assignment: CDR1 SGHDT and CDR2 YYEEEE. Between the trimmed V and J ends, which lost 1 base and 15 bases, there was a span of 5 bases. Written as DNA, the CDR3 is TGTGCCAGCAGCTTGCTAGTGTTCTTC. Its translation: CASSLLVFF.

The V and J genes are TRBV11-3 and TRBJ1-1; D might be TRBD1 (5 bases). The V end was cut by 3 bases, the J end by 8 bases, with 13 bases between. The CDR3 is 13 residues long. Germline V gene lookup returns CDR1 SGHNT and CDR2 YENEEA. The CDR3 coding sequence is TGTGCCAGCAGCTTCGGAGGGACCGACGAAGCTTTCTTT. Amino acid sequence: CASSFGGTDEAFF.

The chain uses TRBV6-9 and TRBJ1-4; D call uncertain. CDR1 MNHGY and CDR2 SVAAGI come from the germline V gene. Trimming cost V 8 bases and J 10 bases, with 17 bases left between them. This CDR3 has 13 residues. The CDR3 loop reads CASWTAEEGKLFF. In nucleotides, the CDR3 is TGTGCCAGCTGGACTGCGGAAGAGGGAAAACTGTTTTTT.

This chain links TRBV19 with TRBJ1-4; a weak D match, TRBD1 (6 bases). The length of the CDR3 is 15 residues. Trimming stripped 3 bases from V and 4 bases from J, with 12 bases between. The germline CDR1 and CDR2 sequences are LNHDA and SQIVND (reference sequence). Here the CDR3 reads CASSIPGVYNEKLFF. The CDR3 nucleotides are TGTGCCAGTAGTATTCCAGGGGTTTATAATGAAAAACTGTTTTTT.

This clone was found once. The chain is built from TRBV4-1 and TRBJ2-3, with 9 positions matching TRBD1. The germline CDR1 and CDR2 sequences are MGHRA and YSYEKL. CDR3 size: 16 residues. V dropped 4 bases and J dropped 4; count of bases not matched to a gene: 9. The CDR3 DNA is TGCGCCAGCAGCCCGGGGGACAGGGTAAACCCAGATACGCAGTATTTT. Residues: CASSPGDRVNPDTQYF.

This chain joins TRBV7-9 and TRBJ1-3; D is possibly TRBD1 (6 bases). CDR1 SEHNR and CDR2 FQNEAQ come from the germline V gene (reference sequence). The CDR3 runs 14 residues. Trimming cost V 1 base and J 3 bases, with 7 bases left between them. The CDR3 coding sequence is TGTGCCAGCAGCTTAGACAGGGATGGAAACACCATATATTTT. This codes for CASSLDRDGNTIYF.

The chain recombines TRBV5-5 with TRBJ2-1; 9 bases line up with TRBD2. Germline values: CDR1 SGHKS, CDR2 YYEKEE (reference sequence). The CDR3 covers 14 residues. V was pared by 8 bases and J by 3 bases, with 6 bases of the junction left unmatched. The CDR3, as DNA: TGTGCCAGTCAAACTAGCGGGCTCTACAATGAGCAGTTCTTC. Protein: CASQTSGLYNEQFF.

The rearrangement joins TRBV7-9 to TRBJ2-5; TRBD1 matches at 7 bases. The junction had 3 bases not matched to a gene; V was cut back by 0 bases and J by 2 bases. The CDR3 runs to 15 residues. In germline, CDR1 is SEHNR, CDR2 FQNEAQ (reference sequence). CDR3 protein: CASSLAGQSQETQYF. CDR3 DNA: TGTGCCAGCAGCTTAGCGGGACAGTCTCAAGAGACCCAGTACTTC.

The chain recombines TRBV27 with TRBJ1-3; D uncertain. V was shortened by 4 bases and J by 2 bases, with 9 bases between the two germline ends. The CDR3 is 14 residues long. Germline lookup yields CDR1 MNHEY and CDR2 SMNVEV (reference sequence). The CDR3 region has the DNA TGTGCCAGCAGTTATCTACCTACTGGAAACACCATATATTTT. It codes for CASSYLPTGNTIYF.